Presented here are 11 T cell receptor beta chains from one specimen sequenced in a study of control samples from healthy donors and cancer patients. Repertoires were generated with immunoSEQ multiplex PCR, while TCRdb's copy carries only in-frame clones and drops some. Among about 180,000 clones listed, 90% to 95% were seen once. The sample taken for sequencing was blood. These receptors all stem from a woman aged 18-35 years in good health.

This sequence joins TRBV5-5 and TRBJ1-6; no firm D call. CDR3 length: 13 residues. Germline loops: CDR1 SGHKS, CDR2 YYEKEE (reference sequence). V was shortened by 1 base and J by 7 bases, with 6 bases between the two germline ends. Written as DNA, the CDR3 is TGTGCCAGCAGCTTGTTGTCAAATTCACCCCTCCACTTT. Encoded protein: CASSLLSNSPLHF.

This rearrangement joins TRBV3-1 (or the pseudogene TRBV3-2) to TRBJ1-2; D possibly corresponds to TRBD1 (5 bases). Germline assignment: CDR1 LGHDT and CDR2 YNNKEL (reference sequence). V was trimmed by 1 base and J by 4 bases, leaving 10 bases between them. The CDR3 has 14 residues. This CDR3 is CASSQGGRRYGYTF. In nucleotides, the CDR3 is TGTGCCAGCAGCCAAGGGGGCAGGCGCTATGGCTACACCTTC.

This sequence joins TRBV2 and TRBJ1-5; D possibly corresponds to TRBD1 (5 bases). The germline gives CDR1 SNHLY, CDR2 FYNNEI. The CDR3 length is 14 residues. Trimming removed 5 bases at V and 1 base at J, with 9 bases between. As DNA, the CDR3 is TGTGCCAGCAGTTCCGACAGCAGCAATCAGCCCCAGCATTTT. Its protein product is CASSSDSSNQPQHF.

The chain uses TRBV19 and TRBJ2-7, with D possibly being TRBD1 (6 bases). V was cut by 1 base and J by 2 bases, with 12 bases left in between. CDR3 length: 15 amino acids. CDR1 and CDR2 (germline): LNHDA, SQIVND (reference sequence). The chain's CDR3 is CASSIGTGSPYEQYF. The CDR3 nucleotides are TGTGCCAGTAGTATAGGCACAGGGTCTCCCTACGAGCAGTACTTC.

This chain uses TRBV7-9 with TRBJ2-7; D call uncertain. Per the germline V gene, CDR1 is SEHNR and CDR2 is FQNEAQ (reference sequence). Between the trimmed V and J ends, which lost 4 bases and 2 bases, there was a span of 12 bases. CDR3 length equals 14 residues. The CDR3 here is CASSSLTETYEQYF. The DNA of the CDR3 is TGTGCCAGCAGCTCCCTGACGGAAACCTACGAGCAGTACTTC.

In its sample, this clone was seen once. This CDR3 reads CAISSGNPSTDTQYF. DNA for the CDR3: TGTGCCATCAGTTCCGGGAATCCAAGCACAGATACGCAGTATTTT. This chain uses TRBV10-3 with TRBJ2-3; perhaps TRBD2 as D (5 bases). There are 15 residues in the CDR3. Trimming removed 5 bases at V and 0 bases at J, with 12 bases between. Germline-derived CDR1 and CDR2 are ENHRY and SYGVKD.

V is TRBV18 and J is TRBJ2-5; no reliable D call. V gave up 6 bases and J gave up 6 bases, with 14 bases separating them. The germline V gene encodes CDR1 KGHSH and CDR2 LQKENI. There are 13 residues in the CDR3. The CDR3 DNA is TGTGCCAGCTCCCGGGTCCAAGAACAGACCCAGTACTTC. It specifies CASSRVQEQTQYF.

V usage is TRBV5-4 and J usage is TRBJ2-2; D tentatively fits TRBD1 or TRBD2 (6 bases each). V lost 4 bases and J lost 7, with 17 bases in between. This CDR3 is built from 15 residues. Germline V gene sequence: CDR1 SGHNT, CDR2 YYREEE (reference sequence). This chain's CDR3 is CASSPPDRRGGELFF. DNA for the CDR3: TGTGCCAGCAGCCCGCCCGACAGGAGGGGCGGGGAGCTGTTTTTT.

The J gene is TRBJ1-5, the V gene TRBV6-2 or TRBV6-3; D not resolved. CDR1 and CDR2 (germline): MNHEY, SVGEGT. V was pared by 4 bases and J by 6 bases, with 7 bases between. The CDR3 contains 12 residues. The CDR3 coding sequence is TGTGCCAGCAGTTCCACGAGTCAGCCCCAGCATTTT. It translates to CASSSTSQPQHF.

The chain combines TRBV15 with TRBJ1-5, with D possibly matching TRBD1 (5 bases). The V end lost 3 bases, the J end lost 5 bases, and 11 bases lay between the germline ends. The CDR3 loop spans 14 amino acids. Germline V gene data show CDR1 as LNHNV and CDR2 as YYDKDF (reference sequence). The CDR3: CATSSPDSYQPQHF. CDR3 nucleotide sequence: TGTGCCACCAGCAGTCCCGACAGTTATCAGCCCCAGCATTTT.

The chain has TRBV7-8 and TRBJ1-4; 9 nucleotides agree with TRBD1. The length of the CDR3 is 16 residues. V gave up 5 bases and J gave up 5 bases; unmatched junction bases: 9. CDR1 SGHVS and CDR2 FQNEAQ come from the germline V gene. Here the CDR3 DNA reads TGTGCCAGCAGCCCCGGGACAGGGTTTTGGAATGAAAAACTGTTTTTT. This sequence encodes CASSPGTGFWNEKLFF.